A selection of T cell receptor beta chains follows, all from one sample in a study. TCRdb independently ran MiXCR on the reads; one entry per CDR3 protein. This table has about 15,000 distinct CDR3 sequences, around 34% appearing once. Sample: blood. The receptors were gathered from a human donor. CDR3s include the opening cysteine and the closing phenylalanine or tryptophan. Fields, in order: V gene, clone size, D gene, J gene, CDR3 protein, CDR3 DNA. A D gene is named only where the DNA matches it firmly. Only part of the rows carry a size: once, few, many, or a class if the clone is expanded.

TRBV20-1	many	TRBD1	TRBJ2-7	CSARDRGSSYEQYF	TGCAGTGCAAGGGACAGGGGAAGCTCCTACGAGCAGTACTTC
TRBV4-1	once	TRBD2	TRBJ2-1	CASSQEEAGLYNEQFF	TGCGCCAGCAGCCAAGAAGAAGCGGGATTATACAATGAGCAGTTCTTC
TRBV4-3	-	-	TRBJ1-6	CASSQLAGGNNSPLHF	TGCGCCAGCAGCCAGCTAGCGGGAGGGAATAATTCACCCCTCCACTTT
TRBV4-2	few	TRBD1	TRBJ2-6	CASSQPETGGANVLTF	TGTGCCAGCAGCCAGCCGGAGACAGGGGGTGCCAACGTCCTGACTTTC
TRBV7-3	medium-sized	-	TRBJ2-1	CASSFSVGEYNEQFF	TGTGCCAGCAGCTTTTCCGTGGGGGAATACAATGAGCAGTTCTTC
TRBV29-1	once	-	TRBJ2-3	CSSPPGAQGTDTQYF	TGCAGCTCACCACCGGGGGCGCAAGGCACAGATACGCAGTATTTT
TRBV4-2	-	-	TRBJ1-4	CASSQGGLAGLFF	TGTGCCAGCAGCCAAGGGGGACTAGCGGGACTGTTTTTT
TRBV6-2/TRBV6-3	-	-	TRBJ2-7	CASSSISGRHGGSYEQYF	TGTGCCAGCAGTTCGATAAGCGGCCGCCATGGAGGGTCCTACGAGCAGTACTTC
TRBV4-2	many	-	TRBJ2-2	CASSQVYVRGARTGELFF	TGTGCCAGCAGCCAAGTTTACGTTCGGGGGGCGCGAACCGGGGAGCTGTTTTTT
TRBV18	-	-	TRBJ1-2	CASSPPLAGGGEQFYGYTF	TGTGCCAGCTCACCACCACTAGCGGGAGGGGGTGAGCAGTTCTATGGCTACACCTTC
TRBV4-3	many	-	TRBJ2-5	CASSQGTGVRETQYF	TGCGCCAGCAGCCAAGGGACCGGGGTCCGGGAGACCCAGTACTTC
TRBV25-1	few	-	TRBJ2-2	CASSSISGRHGGRNTGELFF	TGTGCCAGCAGTTCGATAAGCGGCCGCCATGGAGGGAGGAACACCGGGGAGCTGTTTTTT
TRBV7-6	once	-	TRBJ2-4	CASSLGQAKNIQYF	TGTGCCAGCAGCTTAGGGCAGGCCAAGAACATTCAGTACTTC
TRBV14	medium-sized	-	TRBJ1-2	CASMGSDGYTF	TGTGCCAGCATGGGGTCGGACGGCTACACCTTC
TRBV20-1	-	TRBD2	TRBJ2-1	CSASGGWTSSYNEQFF	TGCAGTGCTAGCGGGGGGTGGACAAGCTCCTACAATGAGCAGTTCTTC
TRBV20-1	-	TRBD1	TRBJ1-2	CSAVGQGDYGYTF	TGCAGTGCCGTCGGACAGGGGGACTATGGCTACACCTTC
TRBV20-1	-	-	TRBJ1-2	CSQVKDPNYGYTF	TGCAGCCAAGTTAAAGATCCTAACTATGGCTACACCTTC
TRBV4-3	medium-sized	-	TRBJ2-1	CASSQEGGAYNEQFF	TGCGCCAGCAGCCAAGAGGGCGGGGCATACAATGAGCAGTTCTTC
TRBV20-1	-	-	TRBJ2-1	CSVIDPLDEYNGQFF	TGCAGTGTTATAGATCCCCTAGACGAGTACAATGGGCAGTTCTTC
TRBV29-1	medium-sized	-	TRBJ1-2	CSVEQGYGYTF	TGCAGCGTTGAACAGGGATATGGCTACACCTTC
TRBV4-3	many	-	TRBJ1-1	CASSQDQLNTEAFF	TGCGCCAGCAGCCAAGATCAGCTGAACACTGAAGCTTTCTTT
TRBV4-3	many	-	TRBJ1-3	CASSQDPGTVYNTIYF	TGCGCCAGCAGCCAAGATCCGGGGACGGTGTACAACACCATATATTTT
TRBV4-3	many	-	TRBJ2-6	CASSQDPVSGANVLTF	TGCGCCAGCAGCCAAGATCCAGTCTCTGGGGCCAACGTCCTGACTTTC
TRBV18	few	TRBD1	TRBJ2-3	CASSRTGKSDTQYF	TGTGCCAGCTCACGGACAGGAAAGTCAGATACGCAGTATTTT
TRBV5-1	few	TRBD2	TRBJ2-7	CASSPLPAGTSSYEQYF	TGCGCCAGCAGCCCCCTGCCAGCGGGAACCAGCTCCTACGAGCAGTACTTC
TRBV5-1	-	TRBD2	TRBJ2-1	CTSSLEVVSGGEQFF	TGCACCAGCAGCTTGGAGGTAGTTTCGGGAGGTGAGCAGTTCTTC
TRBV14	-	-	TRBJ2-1	CASSSQVYNEQFF	TGTGCCAGCTCTTCCCAGGTCTACAATGAGCAGTTCTTC
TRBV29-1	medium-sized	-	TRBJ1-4	CSVKGRNEKLFF	TGCAGCGTTAAGGGACGTAATGAAAAACTGTTTTTT
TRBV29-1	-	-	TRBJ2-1	CSVSGRNEQFF	TGCAGCGTTTCAGGGAGGAATGAGCAGTTCTTC
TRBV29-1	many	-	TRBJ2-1	CSSHREDEQFF	TGCAGCTCCCATAGGGAGGATGAGCAGTTCTTC
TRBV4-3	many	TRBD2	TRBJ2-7	CASSQEGPGLAGGYEQYF	TGCGCCAGCAGCCAAGAAGGTCCGGGACTAGCGGGAGGGTACGAGCAGTACTTC
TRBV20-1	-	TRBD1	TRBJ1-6	CSARRTGTDNSPLHF	TGCAGTGCTCGCCGGACAGGCACAGATAATTCACCCCTCCACTTT
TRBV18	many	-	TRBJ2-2	CASSPTMYRATGELFF	TGTGCCAGCTCACCGACCATGTACAGGGCCACCGGGGAGCTGTTTTTT
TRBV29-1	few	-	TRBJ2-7	CNSPWSSYEQYF	TGCAACTCACCGTGGAGCTCCTACGAGCAGTACTTC
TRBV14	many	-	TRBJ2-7	CASSQELVYEQYF	TGTGCCAGCAGCCAAGAACTAGTCTACGAGCAGTACTTC
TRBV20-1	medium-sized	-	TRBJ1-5	CSADLNRDQPQHF	TGCAGTGCGGACCTCAACCGTGATCAGCCCCAGCATTTT
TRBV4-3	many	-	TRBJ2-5	CASSQNSQETQYF	TGCGCCAGCAGCCAAAACAGTCAAGAGACCCAGTACTTC
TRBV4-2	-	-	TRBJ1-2	CASSRRVGEVDYGYTF	TGTGCCAGCAGCCGACGAGTCGGGGAGGTCGACTATGGCTACACCTTC
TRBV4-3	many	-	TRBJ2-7	CASSQDLGHLESFYEQYF	TGCGCCAGCAGCCAAGACCTGGGACACTTGGAGTCTTTCTACGAGCAGTACTTC
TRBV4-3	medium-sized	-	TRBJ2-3	CASSQEIFTDTQYF	TGCGCCAGCAGCCAAGAAATCTTCACAGATACGCAGTATTTT
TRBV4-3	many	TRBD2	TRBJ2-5	CASSQAGGEGWETQYF	TGCGCCAGCAGCCAAGCCGGGGGGGAGGGGTGGGAGACCCAGTACTTC
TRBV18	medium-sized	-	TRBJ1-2	CASSPLEPPYGYTF	TGTGCCAGCTCACCTCTAGAGCCACCGTATGGCTACACCTTC
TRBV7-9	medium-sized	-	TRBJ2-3	CASSSTSTDTQYF	TGTGCCAGCAGCTCGACTAGCACAGATACGCAGTATTTT
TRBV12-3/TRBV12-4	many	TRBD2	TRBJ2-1	CASSLLLGRFYNEQFF	TGTGCCAGCAGTTTGCTTCTCGGGAGGTTTTACAATGAGCAGTTCTTC
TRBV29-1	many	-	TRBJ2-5	CSWGNPGDETQYF	TGCAGCTGGGGAAACCCGGGGGATGAGACCCAGTACTTC
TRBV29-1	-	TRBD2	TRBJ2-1	CSVEGGGNEQFF	TGCAGCGTTGAAGGCGGGGGCAATGAGCAGTTCTTC
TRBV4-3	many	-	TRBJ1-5	CASSQQRAWDQPQHF	TGCGCCAGCAGCCAACAACGGGCCTGGGATCAGCCCCAGCATTTT
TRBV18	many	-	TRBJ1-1	CASSGGQNTEAFF	TGTGCCAGCTCAGGGGGCCAAAACACTGAAGCTTTCTTT
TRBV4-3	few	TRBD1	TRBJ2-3	CASSQDPLGTGPADTQYF	TGCGCCAGCAGCCAAGATCCCCTAGGGACAGGGCCCGCAGATACGCAGTATTTT
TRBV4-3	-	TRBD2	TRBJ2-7	CTSSQDIGLATYEQYF	TGCACCAGCAGCCAAGATATCGGACTAGCGACTTACGAGCAGTACTTC
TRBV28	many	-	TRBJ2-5	CASADRIQETQYF	TGTGCCAGCGCCGACAGGATCCAAGAGACCCAGTACTTC